The 14 T cell receptor beta chains below come from one sample, sequenced in a study of prognosis after radiotherapy for stage I lung cancer. The study amplified the TCR beta CDR3 region from genomic DNA. This amplification was carried out by two rounds of multiplex PCR. First-round PCR, the initial amplification, used primers specific to each TRBV and TRBJ gene. TCRdb used MiXCR to reprocess the multiplex PCR reads, holding one entry per CDR3 protein. The sample yields about 16,000 distinct CDR3 sequences, less than 45% seen once. This specimen consisted of PBMCs, obtained before or after stereotactic body radiation therapy (not recorded which). Receptor source: a donor over 45 with non-small cell lung cancer.

On this clonotype: A much larger clone differs by one base, so this may be a read error. J is TRBJ2-3 and V is TRBV7-6; D remains ambiguous. V lost 2 bases and J 2 bases, leaving 11 bases between the germline ends. The CDR3 has 15 amino acids. CDR1 SGHVS and CDR2 FNYEAQ come from the germline V gene. The CDR3 DNA follows: TGTGCCAGCAGCTTAATCAGTTCATCCACAGATACGCAGTATTTT. This translates into CASSLISSSTDTQYF.

Concerning this clonotype itself: A junction end diverges from the germline sequence, so it may reflect a read error. The V call is TRBV15, the J call TRBJ2-5; D remains unclear. The germline gives CDR1 LNHNV, CDR2 YYDKDF (reference sequence). This CDR3 comprises 13 residues. As DNA, the CDR3 is TGTTCCACCAGCACTACGAACTGTGAGACCCAGTACTTC. It is translated as CSTSTTNCETQYF.

This clonotype has a count of ten or more. V gene TRBV11-3 combines with J gene TRBJ1-5; the D is unclear. Looked up from germline, CDR1 is SGHNT and CDR2 is YENEEA. Trimming stripped 4 bases from V and 3 bases from J, with 10 bases between. CDR3 length: 14 residues. The CDR3 loop is CASSSGSVNQPQHF. CDR3 in DNA: TGTGCCAGCAGCTCTGGTTCCGTCAATCAGCCCCAGCATTTT.

In nucleotides, the CDR3 is TGTGCCAGCAGTTTGAGCGGCCCAGATACGCAGTATTTT. This codes for CASSLSGPDTQYF. The chain recombines TRBV12-3 or TRBV12-4 with TRBJ2-3, with D possibly TRBD2 on 5 matching bases. V was trimmed by 3 bases and J by 4 bases, leaving 8 bases between them. CDR3 length: 13 amino acids.

This clonotype came up many times. The junction does not match germline at one end; this may be a read error. The chain links TRBV5-4 to TRBJ1-2; 7 nucleotides line up with TRBD1. The CDR3 spans 14 residues. From germline, CDR1 is SGHNT and CDR2 YYREEE (reference sequence). The CDR3 loop is CASSPTGDNGGCTF. The CDR3 coding sequence is TGTGCCAGCAGCCCAACAGGGGATAACGGTGGCTGCACCTTC.

This rearrangement joins TRBV9 to TRBJ2-1; 11 bases align to TRBD2. V gave up 6 bases and J gave up 5 bases; unmatched junction bases: 7. The CDR3 is 15 amino acids. Germline CDR1 and CDR2: SGDLS and YYNGEE. The CDR3 protein is CASTSGLAAHNEQFF. The CDR3 DNA reads TGTGCCAGCACCTCGGGACTAGCGGCCCACAATGAGCAGTTCTTC.

This clonotype was seen many times. The rearrangement links TRBV7-9 to TRBJ1-1, with a weak D call TRBD1 (6 bases). CDR3 length equals 15 residues. Germline V gene data show CDR1 as SEHNR and CDR2 as FQNEAQ (reference sequence). The germline V and J ends were trimmed by 0 bases and 5 bases, with 13 bases remaining between them. The CDR3 DNA sequence: TGTGCCAGCAGCTTAGCGGGGGGGCTGGGGACTGAAGCTTTCTTT. Residues: CASSLAGGLGTEAFF.

J is TRBJ1-1 and V is TRBV2; D may be TRBD1 (6 bases). Per the germline V gene, CDR1 is SNHLY and CDR2 is FYNNEI. Trimming pared 9 bases from V and 5 bases from J, leaving 16 bases between. This CDR3 has 13 residues. CDR3 region: CASGEGGLTEAFF. CDR3 sequence (DNA): TGTGCCAGTGGTGAGGGGGGTTTGACTGAAGCTTTCTTT.

This clonotype was detected many times. This chain joins TRBV30 and TRBJ2-3; D perhaps matches TRBD1 (5 bases). Germline V gives CDR1 GTSNPN, CDR2 SVGIG (reference sequence). This CDR3 has 14 amino acids. V dropped 3 bases and J dropped 0 bases, with 10 bases sitting between them. In DNA, the CDR3 is TGTGCCTGGAGGGGCAGGGCTAGCACAGATACGCAGTATTTT. It translates to CAWRGRASTDTQYF.

The CDR3 here is CAWRTGGSNGYTF. The DNA of the CDR3 is TGTGCCTGGAGGACAGGGGGCAGCAATGGCTACACCTTC. The J gene is TRBJ1-2, the V gene TRBV30, with 10 bases aligning to TRBD1. The germline V gene has CDR1 GTSNPN and CDR2 SVGIG (reference sequence). The CDR3 has 13 residues. Trimming took 3 bases from V and 6 from J; bases not matched to a gene: 4.

The chain combines TRBV7-8 with TRBJ2-2, with a tentative D call TRBD2 (6 bases). The V end lost 5 bases, the J end lost 3 bases, and 19 bases lay between the germline ends. Germline V lookup: CDR1 SGHVS, CDR2 FQNEAQ. The CDR3 is 17 amino acids. The CDR3 DNA reads TGTGCCAGCAGCGGTACTATCGGGACTCTGTACACCGGGGAGCTGTTTTTT. Its protein is CASSGTIGTLYTGELFF.

In the case of this clonotype: A far larger clone is just one base off, so this is likely a read error. In nucleotides, the CDR3 is TGTGCCAGCAGTTCCCCCGGGACAGGGCGCAATGAGCAGTTCTTC. This gives the protein CASSSPGTGRNEQFF. The chain combines TRBV27 with TRBJ2-5, with 9 bases aligning to TRBD1. The end of the DNA aligns better with TRBJ2-1, so the J call may be wrong. CDR1 is MNHEY, CDR2 SMNVEV, per germline (reference sequence). The CDR3 contains 15 residues.

This clonotype has at least ten counts. V usage is TRBV29-1 and J usage is TRBJ1-1; 8 bases line up with TRBD1. CDR1 is SQVTM, CDR2 ANQGSEA, per germline. The J segment lost 2 bases and the V segment lost 3 bases, leaving 2 bases of the junction unmatched. The CDR3 totals 13 residues. The CDR3 is CSVEDRANTEAFF. DNA of the CDR3: TGCAGCGTTGAGGACAGGGCTAACACTGAAGCTTTCTTT. Full variable domain (remainder filled in from reference TRBV29-1 and TRBJ1-1): SAVISQKPSRDICQRGTSLTIQCQVDSQVTMMFWYRQQPGQSLTLIATANQGSEATYESGFVIDKFPISRPNLTFSTLTVSNMSPEDSSIYLCSVEDRANTEAFFGQGTRLTVV.

This clonotype was counted at least ten times. The V call is TRBV6-1, the J call TRBJ1-1, with D maybe TRBD1 (6 bases). V was trimmed by 2 bases and J by 0 bases, leaving 7 bases between them. The CDR3 consists of 14 residues. The germline CDR1 and CDR2 sequences are MNHNS and SASEGT. Written as DNA, the CDR3 is TGTGCCAGCAGTGAACGACAGGTGAACACTGAAGCTTTCTTT. Encoded protein: CASSERQVNTEAFF.